This T cell receptor beta chain is drawn from a study of lymphopenia after photon versus proton radiotherapy (dated by TCRdb to the late 2010s). For the wider study: The study compared the immunological effects of photon versus proton radiation therapy in patients with gastrointestinal tumors who developed high-grade lymphopenia. The cohort comprised 20 to 25 patients with gastrointestinal tumors who received either photon or proton therapy and then developed lymphopenia. The study was designed to characterize how the impact on the immune system differs between the two radiation modalities. The paper as a whole reports these results and caveats: Across the cohort, an inverse correlation was found between a larger post-nadir drop in TCR diversity and overall survival time among patients who died. The survival association was assessed only in patients who died, and the authors presented better survival with proton therapy as a possibility rather than a demonstrated result. Relative stability during treatment was observed in proton-treated patients, whereas loss of naive T cells and TCR diversity and gain of effector/memory populations were observed in photon-treated patients. After the lymphocyte count nadir, photon-treated repertoires showed oligoclonal expansion, especially of CD8+ Temra cells, which drove the drop in diversity.

This clone was seen a few times. Its antigen is still unknown. No quality values exist for individual bases; no much larger clone is one base distant. Receptor amplification or capture employed the immunoSEQ multiplex PCR assay. T cell repertoires were profiled by deep sequencing of rearranged TCR beta loci, alongside multiparametric flow cytometry. TCRdb holds this immuneACCESS table with in-frame rearrangements only. Some clones are missing; in checked studies, unresolved V genes explain under half, and the rest has no known cause. This sample is represented by 60,000 to 75,000 clones; approximately 86% of them were singletons. The top ten clonotypes cover 9.5% to 15% of the sample. The sequencing here drew on peripheral blood, taken from a patient treated with proton-based radiotherapy. The receptor's source is a man older than 75 with esophageal cancer.

The CDR3 loop reads CASSTGPWDNEQFF. At the DNA level, the sequence is TGTGCCAGCTCAACAGGGCCGTGGGACAATGAGCAGTTCTTC. Recombination joined TRBV19 with TRBJ2-1; D gene: possibly TRBD1, on 6 matching bases. V lost 9 bases and J lost 5 bases; the stretch between them is 17 bases long. The CDR3 runs 14 residues from the cysteine to the phenylalanine. Only the CDR3 DNA stays, 42 bases, in frame from base 1. From the germline V gene (reference sequence), CDR1 is LNHDA and CDR2 is SQIVND.